This TCR beta chain was sequenced in a study of T cells expressing NK-cell markers. For the study at large: Sorted CD3+CD56+NKG2C+, CD3+CD56+NKG2C- and CD3+CD56-NKG2C+ T cells provided the TCR beta repertoires.

Template switching by 5'RACE with UMIs generated the TCR beta cDNA. With the 5' RACE reads reprocessed, TCRdb shows one record per CDR3 protein and no DNA. This table lists hundreds of thousands of distinct CDR3 sequences. Germline assignment: CDR1 SGHDT and CDR2 YYEEEE. The CDR3 is made up of 13 amino acids. The TCR originated in a woman between 18 and 75 years old in good health. J is TRBJ1-5 and V is TRBV5-6; without DNA, the TCRdb call of TRBD1 cannot be checked. Source material: blood T cells: a sorted CD56 or NKG2C T cell subset, CD4+ or CD8+ T cells, or bulk PBMC T cells (not recorded which). The CDR3 loop is CASSFGTEQPQHF. The full variable domain, completed using reference TRBV5-6 and TRBJ1-5, is DAGVTQSPTHLIKTRGQQVTLRCSPKSGHDTVSWYQQALGQGPQFIFQYYEEEERQRGNFPDRFSGHQFPNYSSELNVNALLLGDSALYLCASSFGTEQPQHFGDGTRLSIL.